This T cell receptor beta chain was found in a study of neurological immune-mediated disorders. The wider study: Multiple sclerosis patients (n ≈ 34) included roughly 30 with relapsing-remitting and 3 with secondary progressive disease.

This clonotype was counted at least ten times. 5'RACE employing 10-nucleotide random UMIs yielded the cDNA. TCRdb re-analysed the 5' RACE reads in MiXCR, keeping a single row per CDR3 protein. The sample has some 66,000 distinct CDR3 sequences; around 3.3% are singletons. Unsorted libraries were generated from 2 million PBMCs held at -80 degrees C. Germline assignment: CDR1 DFQATT and CDR2 SNEGSKA (reference sequence). The length of the CDR3 is 14 residues. The ends lost 7 bases at V and 5 bases at J; junction bases unmatched: 10. This receptor was identified in a man aged 35 to 55 with multiple sclerosis. What was sequenced was PBMCs. The rearrangement uses TRBV20-1 and TRBJ2-7; 11 bases map to TRBD2. CDR3 amino acids: CSVSPASGGNEQYF. In nucleotides, the CDR3 is TGCAGTGTAAGCCCGGCTAGCGGGGGGAACGAGCAGTACTTC.